A single T cell receptor (beta chain) is shown here with its context. The antigen is not known. Produced via immunoSEQ multiplex PCR; TCRdb's table is partial and in-frame only. This table holds over 450,000 clones, 89% found once. The treatment here: 19 received Ad26.COV2.S at low or high dose, single or two shots; 5 received placebo; per-sample allocation not given. On day 63 after the first injection, vaccine and placebo recipients gave samples. V lost 6 bases and J lost 11, with 16 bases in between. The CDR3 length is 12 residues. The germline V gene encodes CDR1 SNHLY and CDR2 FYNNEI. This specimen comes from a study of Ad26.COV2.S vaccination and SARS-CoV-2 variants. Study-wide background: By the intramuscular route, Ad26.COV2.S was given once, or twice 56 days apart. Study-level findings and limits: Across vaccine and placebo recipients, the breadth of non-spike TCRs was similar. Reportedly, spike-specific CD8+ and CD4+ T cell responses achieved substantial breadth once vaccination had taken place. Placebo recipients trailed vaccine recipients in spike-specific TCR breadth.

The sequences come from peripheral blood, collected in a trial of Ad26.COV2.S vaccine versus placebo. The chain uses TRBV2 and TRBJ1-1; a possible D gene is TRBD1 (6 bases). The clonotype was recovered from a person aged 18-60 years who received the Ad26.COV2.S COVID-19 vaccine or a placebo. The CDR3 spells CASRGAGSDAFF. The CDR3 nucleotides read TGTGCCAGCAGGGGGGCGGGCAGTGACGCTTTCTTT.